This T cell receptor beta chain was obtained from a study of cytomegalovirus exposure and HLA in healthy donors. Study-level background: T cells numbering around 180 million yielded some 100 million unique TCR beta sequences in an earlier analysis.

Primers for the PCR totalled 60 Vbeta and 13 Jbeta. Sequencing was performed with immunoSEQ multiplex PCR; in TCRdb, only in-frame clones are kept and a portion is missing. The table lists 200,000 to 250,000 clones, approximately 80% of them singletons. The sample was PBMCs. The receptor was derived from a male donor in good health and CMV-seronegative.

CDR3 protein: CASSLSSLNTEAFF. Here the CDR3 DNA reads TGTGCCAGCAGTTTATCAAGCCTGAACACTGAAGCTTTCTTT. The rearrangement links TRBV28 to TRBJ1-1; D remains ambiguous. V lost 1 base and J 0 bases, leaving 6 bases between the germline ends. Germline V CDR1 and CDR2: MDHEN, SYDVKM. The CDR3 sequence is 14 residues long.